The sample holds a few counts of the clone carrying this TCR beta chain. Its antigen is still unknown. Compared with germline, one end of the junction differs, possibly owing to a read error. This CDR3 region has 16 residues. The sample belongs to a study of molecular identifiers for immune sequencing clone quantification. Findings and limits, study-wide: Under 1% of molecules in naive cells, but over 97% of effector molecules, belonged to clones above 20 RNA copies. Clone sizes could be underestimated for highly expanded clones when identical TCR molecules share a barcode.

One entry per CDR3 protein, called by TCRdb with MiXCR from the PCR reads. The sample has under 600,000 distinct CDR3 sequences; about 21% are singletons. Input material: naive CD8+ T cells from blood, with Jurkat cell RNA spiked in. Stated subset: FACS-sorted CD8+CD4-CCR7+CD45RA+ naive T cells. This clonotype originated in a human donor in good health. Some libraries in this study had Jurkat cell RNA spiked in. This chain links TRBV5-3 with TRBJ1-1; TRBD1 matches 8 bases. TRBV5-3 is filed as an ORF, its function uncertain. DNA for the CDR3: TGTGCCAGCAGCTTGCCTACCCAGACAGGGGCCACTGAAGCTTTCTTT. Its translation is CASSLPTQTGATEAFF.